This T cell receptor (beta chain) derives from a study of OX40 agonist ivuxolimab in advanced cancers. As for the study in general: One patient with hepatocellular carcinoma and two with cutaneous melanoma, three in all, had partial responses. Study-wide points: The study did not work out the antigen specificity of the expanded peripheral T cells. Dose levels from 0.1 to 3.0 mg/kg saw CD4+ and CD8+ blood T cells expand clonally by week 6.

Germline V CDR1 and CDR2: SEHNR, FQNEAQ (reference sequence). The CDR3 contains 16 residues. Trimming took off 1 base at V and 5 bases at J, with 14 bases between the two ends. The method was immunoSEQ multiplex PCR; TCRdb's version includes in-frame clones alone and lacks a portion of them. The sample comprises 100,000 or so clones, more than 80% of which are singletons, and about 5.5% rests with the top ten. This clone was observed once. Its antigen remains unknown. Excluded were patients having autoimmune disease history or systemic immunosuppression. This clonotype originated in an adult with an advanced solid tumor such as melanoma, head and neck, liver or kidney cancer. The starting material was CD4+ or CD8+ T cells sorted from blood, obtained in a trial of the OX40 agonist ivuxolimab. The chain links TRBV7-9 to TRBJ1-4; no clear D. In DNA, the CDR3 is TGTGCCAGCAGCTTAGGAACGGGGTCCAAGAATGAAAAACTGTTTTTT. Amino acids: CASSLGTGSKNEKLFF.